This T cell receptor beta chain was observed in a study of cytomegalovirus exposure and HLA in healthy donors (dated by TCRdb to 2015 to 2018). About the full investigation: According to a later analysis, one platform produced both the 110 or so validation repertoires and the roughly 640 repertoires of the first cohort. The study aimed to test whether cataloging public T cell receptors could reveal signatures of past pathogen exposure. In addition to the first cohort of several hundred subjects, a separate validation cohort of 120 different subjects was used. To predict cytomegalovirus infection status, the study brought together high-throughput TCR immunosequencing, statistical association of individual TCRs with disease status, and machine learning.

V drops 5 bases and J drops 4 bases, leaving 11 bases in between. The CDR3 sequence holds 13 residues, the cysteine and phenylalanine included. Only the CDR3 part of the read is kept: 39 bases, read in frame from the first base. From the germline V gene (reference sequence), CDR1 is MNHEY and CDR2 is SMNVEV. The donors were included in the validation cohort of some 120 subjects, a group kept apart from the roughly 680-subject first cohort. The library was prepared using the immunoSEQ multiplex PCR assay. The authors' analysis ran thus. A statistical classification framework was built for diagnosing cytomegalovirus status from the catalog of TCR beta chain sequences. The clones in this table, taken by TCRdb from immuneACCESS, are in-frame only. Not every clone is retained; where verified, under half of the shortfall comes from an unresolved V gene, and the cause of the rest is unknown. From that table come the V and J calls and clone size; the DNA was used to work out D and trimming. This sample comprises about 130,000 clones, 75% to 90% of them detected only once. The top ten clones comprise 2% of the sample.

Here is what the overall study found, with its caveats: The validation cohort had no HLA typing available for a later analysis, so co-occurrence within that cohort was assessed over all 130 or so repertoires. In vitro tests confirmed that a few of the cytomegalovirus-associated TCR beta chains recognize cytomegalovirus antigens. According to the authors, the approach could potentially be generalized to other disease states and immunological phenotypes. A total of some 180 TCR beta chains were listed by the study as associated with cytomegalovirus. A later analysis found that TCRs clustered in the first cohort also tended to co-occur in the 95 to 150 validation repertoires, with just under 95% of cluster scores above 0. The classifier was reported to diagnose cytomegalovirus status with high specificity and sensitivity in both the original cohort and the validation cohort. Across donors, most TCR sequences were observed very rarely, whereas some public TCRs were present in many individuals.

On this clone: The antigen this receptor binds is unknown. The record has no base qualities; no much larger clone is one base away.

This chain joins TRBV27 to TRBJ1-2; a tentative D match to TRBD1 spans 6 bases. This clonotype was obtained from a woman aged 18-29 years in good health and CMV-seronegative. Specimen: PBMCs. In nucleotide form, the sequence is TGTGCCAGCAGTCCAGGGACACTCTATGGCTACACCTTC. Its protein is CASSPGTLYGYTF.